The 4 T cell receptor beta chains below all came from one sample that was sequenced in a study of blood T cell repertoires in COVID-19. The assay was immunoSEQ multiplex PCR, and TCRdb's table has in-frame clones only and misses some. The top ten clones hold roughly a tenth of a sample with approximately 330,000 clones, approximately 86% of them seen once. Sequenced sample: peripheral blood. The source of these receptors is a man younger than 45 with COVID-19, enrolled during active disease.

The chain recombines TRBV6-5 with TRBJ2-3, with TRBD2 matching 7 bases. Germline-derived CDR1 and CDR2 are MNHEY and SVGAGI. This CDR3 has 15 amino acids. J lost 1 base, V lost 6 bases, and 7 bases had no gene match. The CDR3 reads CASSFEAGGTDTQYF. The CDR3 DNA reads as TGTGCCAGCAGCTTCGAGGCGGGGGGCACAGATACGCAGTATTTT.

Details on this clone: Other DNA sequences in this sample translate to the same CDR3. V gene TRBV18 combines with J gene TRBJ2-2, with TRBD1 as a possible D gene (5 bases). This CDR3 has 14 residues. V lost 6 bases to trimming and J lost 1 base, with 9 bases between them. The V gene's germline CDR1 is KGHSH and CDR2 LQKENI. The CDR3 protein is CASSPDRNTGELFF. The CDR3 region has the DNA TGTGCCAGCTCTCCAGACAGGAACACCGGGGAGCTGTTTTTT.

This chain uses TRBV4-1 with TRBJ1-1, with D possibly matching TRBD1 (6 bases). CDR1 is MGHRA, CDR2 YSYEKL, per germline. The V end was cut by 2 bases, the J end by 1 base, with 11 bases between. This CDR3 comprises 15 residues. CDR3 protein: CASSQNRVSNTEAFF. The CDR3 DNA reads as TGCGCCAGCAGCCAAAACAGGGTTTCGAACACTGAAGCTTTCTTT.

The rearrangement uses TRBV15 and TRBJ1-2; D is uncertain. The germline CDR1 and CDR2 sequences are LNHNV and YYDKDF (reference sequence). CDR3 length: 15 amino acids. V was cut by 3 bases and J by 3 bases, with 14 bases left in between. The CDR3 protein is CATSSTWVGDYGYTF. The CDR3 nucleotides read TGTGCCACCAGCAGTACGTGGGTCGGGGACTATGGCTACACCTTC. Supplemented by reference TRBV15 and TRBJ1-2, the full variable domain reads DAMVIQNPRYQVTQFGKPVTLSCSQTLNHNVMYWYQQKSSQAPKLLFHYYDKDFNNEADTPDNFQSRRPNTSFCFLDIRSPGLGDTAMYLCATSSTWVGDYGYTFGSGTRLTVV.